This TCR beta chain was profiled in a study of blood T cell repertoires in COVID-19. Background on the study: PBMCs, B-cell-depleted T cells, or T cells were the source of the cDNA or gDNA that made up the material.

Germline assignment: CDR1 LGHDT and CDR2 YNNKEL (reference sequence). The CDR3 loop spans 13 amino acids. Trimming cost V 3 bases and J 7 bases; bases outside gene matches: 4. The table came from immunoSEQ multiplex PCR; TCRdb's copy has only in-frame clones and leaves some out. Of approximately 290,000 clones in the sample, 70% to 90% were seen once. Across about two dozen US areas, participants ranged in age from 18 to 89 years. Categorization into cohorts depended on clinical history that participants reported. The TCR comes from a woman in her thirties who had recovered from COVID-19. This chain connects TRBV3-1 (or the pseudogene TRBV3-2) to TRBJ1-1, with 8 bases matching TRBD1. Material: PBMCs or T cells enriched from blood (not recorded which). The CDR3 loop reads CASSHDDRGEAFF. CDR3 sequence (DNA): TGTGCCAGCAGCCACGATGACAGGGGTGAAGCTTTCTTT.